This TCR beta chain was recovered during a study of OX40 agonist ivuxolimab in advanced cancers. Overall study findings and caveats: Expanded clones belonging to CD8+ T cells outnumbered, on average, those of CD4+.

Sequencing was performed with immunoSEQ multiplex PCR; in TCRdb, only in-frame clones are kept and a portion is missing. The table shows fewer than 85,000 clones, with 90% occurring only once. The CDR3 covers 15 residues. CDR1 SEHNR and CDR2 FQNEAQ come from the germline V gene (reference sequence). V lost 1 base and J lost 4; bases outside the gene matches: 6. Concerning this clone: Its specificity is unknown.

The TCR sequence derives from an adult with an advanced solid tumor such as melanoma, head and neck, liver or kidney cancer. Sequencing used CD4+ or CD8+ T cells sorted from blood, obtained in a trial of the OX40 agonist ivuxolimab. V and J are TRBV7-9 and TRBJ1-2; 7 nucleotides match TRBD1. CDR3 sequence: CASSLGLEGAYGYTF. The CDR3 DNA reads as TGTGCCAGCAGCTTAGGATTGGAGGGGGCCTATGGCTACACCTTC. The entire variable domain, with the rest obtained from reference TRBV7-9 and TRBJ1-2, is as follows: DTGVSQNPRHKITKRGQNVTFRCDPISEHNRLYWYRQTLGQGPEFLTYFQNEAQLEKSRLLSDRFSAERPKGSFSTLEIQRTEQGDSAMYLCASSLGLEGAYGYTFGSGTRLTVV.